These 10 T cell receptor beta chains were all obtained from the same sample, sequenced in a study of T cells in women clearing cervical HPV infection. Data came from immunoSEQ multiplex PCR; TCRdb stores just in-frame clones and leaves some out. The table counts about 32,000 clones; about 4.6% lies in the top ten. Material for sequencing was blood buffy coat. These receptors all stem from a woman aged 18-70 years with a cervical HPV16 infection that either progressed to CIN3+ or cleared (not recorded which).

Note on this clone: The read finishes 3 residues shy of the CDR3 end, and the germline J gene is used to complete it. The chain couples TRBV10-3 to TRBJ2-7; tentative D call: TRBD1 (7 bases). The ends were cut back, 2 bases at V and 4 bases at J, with 12 bases in the middle. The CDR3 length is 14 residues. CDR1 is ENHRY, CDR2 SYGVKD, per germline. The DNA read from the CDR3 is TGTGCCATCAGTGAGCAGGGGGGACAGTACGAG. Translated: CAISEQGGQYE. The CDR3 reads in full as CAISEQGGQYEQYF.

Note on this clone: Read coverage stops 3 residues before the CDR3 terminus; the germline J gene supplies the remainder. This chain connects TRBV19 to TRBJ1-2; tentative D call: TRBD1 (6 bases). Trimming took 7 bases from V and 3 from J, leaving 18 bases between them. The CDR3 sequence is 15 residues long. CDR1 is LNHDA, CDR2 SQIVND, per germline (reference sequence). This chain's CDR3 is CASTPTAQGHYGYTF. Incomplete CDR3 DNA: TGTGCCAGTACTCCAACCGCACAGGGACACTATGGC.

Remarks on this clone: The read terminates 3 residues ahead of where the CDR3 ends, so the germline J gene completes it. V and J are TRBV2 and TRBJ1-4, with a tentative D call TRBD1 (5 bases). There are 16 residues in the CDR3. CDR1 is SNHLY and CDR2 is FYNNEI in the germline V gene. The CDR3 protein is CASSKGRVSGANVLFF. The part of the CDR3 DNA that was read is TGTGCCAGCAGTAAGGGTAGGGTTTCTGGGGCCAACGTA. Complete variable domain (other parts from reference TRBV2 and TRBJ1-4): EPEVTQTPSHQVTQMGQEVILRCVPISNHLYFYWYRQILGQKVEFLVSFYNNEISEKSEIFDDQFSVERPDGSNFTLKIRSTKLEDSAMYFCASSKGRVSGANVLFFGSGTQLSVL.

In regard to this clone: At one of its ends the junction is not consistent with the germline gene, which may arise from a read error. The read is 3 residues too short to cover the CDR3 end, so that end is filled in from the germline J gene. The rearrangement links TRBV4-2 to TRBJ2-7; D possibly corresponds to TRBD1 (7 bases). Germline CDR1 LGHNA, CDR2 YNFKEQ. The CDR3 runs 13 residues. The part of the CDR3 DNA that was read is TGCGCCAGCTCGGCGGGACAGCGATACGAG. Its protein is CASSAGQRYE. In full, the CDR3 is CASSAGQRYEQYF.

In the case of this clone: Sequence at one end of the junction differs from germline and may be a read error. The read gets to within 3 residues of the CDR3 end, and the germline J gene fills in the rest. V usage is TRBV4-2 and J usage is TRBJ1-4; TRBD1 matches 12 bases. CDR1 is LGHNA, CDR2 YNFKEQ, per germline. This CDR3 region has 17 residues. CDR3 protein: CASSLTGTGGAFEKLFF. The sequenced part of the CDR3 DNA is TGCGCCAGCAGCCTAACCGGGACAGGGGGCGCGTTTGAAAAA.

Details on this clone: The read falls 3 residues short of the CDR3 end, and the missing part is taken from the germline J gene. The V call is TRBV5-4, the J call TRBJ2-5; 7 nucleotides align to TRBD1. The CDR3 length is 15 residues. Germline CDR1 SGHNT, CDR2 YYREEE (reference sequence). V shed 5 bases, J shed 3 bases, and the junction held 10 bases outside the gene matches. The CDR3 reads CASRRLGQREETQYF. The sequenced part of the CDR3 DNA is TGTGCCAGCAGGCGATTGGGACAGAGGGAAGAGACC.

Comment on this clone: Coverage ceases 3 residues before the CDR3 finishes, and the germline J gene fills in the end. The V call is TRBV18, the J call TRBJ2-5; D remains unclear. Germline loops: CDR1 KGHSH, CDR2 LQKENI. CDR3 length equals 12 residues. The germline V and J ends were trimmed by 3 bases and 2 bases, with 4 bases remaining between them. Incomplete CDR3 DNA: TGTGCCAGCTCACCCCTACAAGAGACC. It codes for CASSPLQET. The entire CDR3 protein is CASSPLQETQYF.

Concerning this clone itself: The sequence runs out 3 residues before the end of the CDR3; the remainder is reconstructed from the germline J gene. The rearrangement links TRBV5-6 to TRBJ2-2; D perhaps matches TRBD1 (6 bases). Germline-derived CDR1 and CDR2 are SGHDT and YYEEEE. There are 14 residues in the CDR3. The CDR3 loop is CASSSEGHRAPLFF. Partial CDR3 DNA: TGTGCCAGCAGCTCTGAGGGACATCGGGCACCG.

A word on this clone: The read ends 3 residues shy of where the CDR3 ends; the end is completed using the germline J gene. The chain is built from TRBV11-2 and TRBJ2-2; 13 bases agree with TRBD2. The CDR3 totals 15 residues. From germline, CDR1 is SGHAT and CDR2 FQNNGV. Trimming at V came to 5 bases and at J to 4 bases, leaving 1 base not matched to a gene. The CDR3 sequence is CASSRTSGSTGELFF. Incomplete CDR3 DNA: TGTGCCAGCAGCCGGACTAGCGGGAGCACCGGGGAG.

Concerning this clone itself: The read ends 3 residues early relative to the CDR3; the germline J gene fills the gap. The chain couples TRBV18 to TRBJ1-2; weak D call: TRBD1 (6 bases). There are 16 residues in the CDR3. From germline, CDR1 is KGHSH and CDR2 LQKENI. The CDR3 bases that were read are TGTGCCAGCTCACCACTAGGGGGTAGGGAGTACAATGAC. Its protein is CASSPLGGREYND. The full-length CDR3 reads as CASSPLGGREYNDYTF.